Presented here are 10 T cell receptor beta chains from one specimen sequenced in a study of T cell responses to AZD1222 COVID-19 vaccine. Profiled with immunoSEQ multiplex PCR; TCRdb holds only in-frame clones, not every one. The sample holds 150,000 or so clones, about 87% seen once. The input for sequencing was peripheral blood, taken 28 days after the second AZD1222 dose. Receptor source: an adult who received the AZD1222 COVID-19 vaccine.

The chain couples TRBV14 to TRBJ1-5; D not resolved. Trimming took 4 bases from V and 2 from J, leaving 21 bases between them. This CDR3 has 18 residues. Germline V lookup: CDR1 SGHDN, CDR2 FVKESK. CDR3: CASSPAGVESRGNQPQHF. CDR3 nucleotide sequence: TGTGCCAGCAGCCCTGCGGGTGTTGAATCGAGGGGCAATCAGCCCCAGCATTTT.

This chain connects TRBV19 to TRBJ2-3; 14 positions agree with TRBD2. Trimming cost V 3 bases and J 4 bases; bases outside gene matches: 0. The CDR3 sequence is 15 residues long. Germline V CDR1 and CDR2: LNHDA, SQIVND (reference sequence). CDR3 in amino acids: CASSMGLAGADTQYF. The CDR3 DNA reads as TGTGCCAGTAGTATGGGACTAGCGGGAGCAGATACGCAGTATTTT.

The chain couples TRBV18 to TRBJ1-1; tentatively, D is TRBD1 (5 bases). V was clipped by 6 bases and J by 1 base, with 15 bases between them. The CDR3 is 15 amino acids. Germline V gives CDR1 KGHSH, CDR2 LQKENI. The CDR3 sequence is CASSQPGGTNTEAFF. The CDR3 DNA follows: TGTGCCAGCTCTCAGCCAGGTGGGACGAACACTGAAGCTTTCTTT.

The chain combines TRBV28 with TRBJ2-3, with TRBD1 as a possible D gene (6 bases). In germline, CDR1 is MDHEN, CDR2 SYDVKM. This CDR3 spans 14 amino acids. Between the trimmed V and J ends, which lost 6 bases and 4 bases, there was a span of 14 bases. The CDR3 DNA reads as TGTGCCAGCAGCTCCCTCCAGGGGCCAGATACGCAGTATTTT. Protein sequence: CASSSLQGPDTQYF.

The rearrangement uses TRBV19 and TRBJ2-6, with TRBD1 matching over 11 bases. There are 18 residues in the CDR3. Germline-derived CDR1 and CDR2 are LNHDA and SQIVND (reference sequence). V gave up 6 bases and J gave up 2 bases; unmatched junction bases: 9. The CDR3 is CASSLAAGQGAGANVLTF. CDR3 DNA: TGTGCCAGTAGCCTAGCCGCGGGACAGGGGGCTGGGGCCAACGTCCTGACTTTC. The variable domain in full, with the rest retrieved from reference TRBV19 and TRBJ2-6, is DGGITQSPKYLFRKEGQNVTLSCEQNLNHDAMYWYRQDPGQGLRLIYYSQIVNDFQKGDIAEGYSVSREKKESFPLTVTSAQKNPTAFYLCASSLAAGQGAGANVLTFGAGSRLTVL.

This chain connects TRBV28 to TRBJ1-5; 7 positions agree with TRBD1. Losses at the gene ends were 5 bases for V and 4 bases for J; bases not matched to a gene: 11. Germline V lookup: CDR1 MDHEN, CDR2 SYDVKM. This CDR3 contains 16 residues. The CDR3 loop reads CASSGQQGLGNQPQHF. The CDR3 nucleotides are TGTGCCAGCAGTGGACAACAGGGGTTGGGGAATCAGCCCCAGCATTTT.

A few counts support this clone. The genes are TRBV5-1 and TRBJ2-1; maybe TRBD1 (6 bases). CDR3 length equals 14 residues. V gave up 4 bases and J gave up 6 bases, with 14 bases separating them. CDR1 is SGHRS and CDR2 is YFSETQ in the germline V gene. CDR3 nucleotide sequence: TGCGCCAGCAGCGCTCGTCTAGGGGGCAATGAGCAGTTCTTC. Translating gives CASSARLGGNEQFF.

V usage is TRBV12-3 or TRBV12-4 and J usage is TRBJ2-2; no clear D. Deletions cut 2 bases from V and 4 bases from J, with 5 bases between. This CDR3 is 13 amino acids long. CDR3 sequence: CASSLRATGELFF. The CDR3 DNA is TGTGCCAGCAGTTTAAGGGCCACCGGGGAGCTGTTTTTT.

The V and J genes are TRBV24-1 and TRBJ2-1; 9 positions agree with TRBD1. This CDR3 spans 16 amino acids. CDR1 and CDR2 from the germline V gene are KGHDR and SFDVKD. Trimming cost V 3 bases and J 5 bases; bases outside gene matches: 7. CDR3 nucleotides: TGTGCCACCAGTGATCCGGGACAGGGTCGTAACAATGAGCAGTTCTTC. This sequence encodes CATSDPGQGRNNEQFF.

This clone appeared a single time. The chain joins TRBV7-8 to TRBJ2-7; 9 bases agree with TRBD1. This CDR3 is 15 amino acids long. Germline CDR1 is SGHVS and CDR2 is FQNEAQ. V was clipped by 5 bases and J by 4 bases; unmatched bases: 9. CDR3 protein: CASSPWIDRGYEQYF. The DNA for the CDR3 is TGTGCCAGCAGCCCCTGGATCGACAGGGGGTACGAGCAGTACTTC. Variable domain in full (rest from reference TRBV7-8 and TRBJ2-7): GAGVSQSPRYKVAKRGQDVALRCDPISGHVSLFWYQQALGQGPEFLTYFQNEAQLDKSGLPSDRFFAERPEGSVSTLKIQRTQQEDSAVYLCASSPWIDRGYEQYFGPGTRLTVT.